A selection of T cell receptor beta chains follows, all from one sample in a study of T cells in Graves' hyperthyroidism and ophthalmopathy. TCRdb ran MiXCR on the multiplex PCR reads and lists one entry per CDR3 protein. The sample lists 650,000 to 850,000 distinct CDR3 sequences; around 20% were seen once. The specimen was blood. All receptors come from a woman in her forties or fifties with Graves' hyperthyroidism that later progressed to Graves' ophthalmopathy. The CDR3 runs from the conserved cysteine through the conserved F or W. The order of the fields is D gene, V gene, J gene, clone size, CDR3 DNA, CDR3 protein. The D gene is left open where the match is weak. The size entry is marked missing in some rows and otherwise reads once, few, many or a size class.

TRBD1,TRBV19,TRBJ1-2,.,TGTGCCAGTAGTATCTCCGGGACAGGGTCAGGTGGCTACACCTTC,CASSISGTGSGGYTF
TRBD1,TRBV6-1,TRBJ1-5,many,TGTGCCAGCAGCCTCTCCGGGACAGATAGCAATCAGCCCCAGCATTTT,CASSLSGTDSNQPQHF
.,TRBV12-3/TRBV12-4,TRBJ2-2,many,TGTGCCAGCAGTTTTTCCGTAGGTGGAGGAACCGGGGAGCTGTTTTTT,CASSFSVGGGTGELFF
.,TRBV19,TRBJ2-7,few,TGTGCCAGTAGTATACTCCCAGGCACCAACGAGCAGTACTTC,CASSILPGTNEQYF
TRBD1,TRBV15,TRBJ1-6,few,TGTGCCACCAGCAGAGATGACAGGGATTATAATTCACCCCTCCACTTT,CATSRDDRDYNSPLHF
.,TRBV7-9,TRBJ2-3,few,TGTGCCAGCAGCTCTGTGGCCGGGGCCACAGATACGCAGTATTTT,CASSSVAGATDTQYF
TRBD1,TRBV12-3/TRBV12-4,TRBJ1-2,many,TGTGCCAGCAGTTGGCAGGGGGTGGACTATGGCTACACCTTC,CASSWQGVDYGYTF
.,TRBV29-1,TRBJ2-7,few,TGCAGCGTCCGAGACTCCTACGAGCAGTACTTC,CSVRDSYEQYF
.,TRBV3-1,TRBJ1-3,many,TGTGCCAGCACAAATCAGCTCTCTGGAAACACCATATATTTT,CASTNQLSGNTIYF
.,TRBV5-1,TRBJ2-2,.,TGTGCCAGCAGCTTGGCCGCTTCAAACACCGGGGAGCTGTTTTTT,CASSLAASNTGELFF
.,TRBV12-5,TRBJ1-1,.,TGTGCTAGTGGAACGGACAGAAACACTGAAGCTTTCTTT,CASGTDRNTEAFF
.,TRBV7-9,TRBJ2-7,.,TGTGCCAGCAGCTCTACAGGGGGGGGAGGGCACGAGCAGTACTTC,CASSSTGGGGHEQYF
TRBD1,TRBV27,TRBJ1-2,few,TGTGCCAGCAGCACAGATATTAGGACAGGGGGCAACGGCTACACCTTC,CASSTDIRTGGNGYTF
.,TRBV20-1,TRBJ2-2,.,TGCAGTGCTAGAGATGCGGGGTCCGGGGAGCTGTTTTTT,CSARDAGSGELFF
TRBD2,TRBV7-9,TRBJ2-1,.,TGTGCCAGCTCTACAATAGGACTAGCGGGGGGGCCGAGTTTGAATGAGCAGTTCTTC,CASSTIGLAGGPSLNEQFF
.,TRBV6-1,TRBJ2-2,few,TGTGCCAGCAGCTCGACTAGAACTCTGTCCGGGGAGCTGTTTTTT,CASSSTRTLSGELFF
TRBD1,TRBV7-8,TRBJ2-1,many,TGTGCCAGCAGCTTCCGGACAGGCTCCTACAATGAGCAGTTCTTC,CASSFRTGSYNEQFF
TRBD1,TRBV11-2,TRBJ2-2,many,TGTGCCAGCAGCCAGGGGGTGCGGACCGGGGAGCTGTTTTTT,CASSQGVRTGELFF
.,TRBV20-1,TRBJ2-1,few,TGCAGTGCTAGCGGGATAATGAGCTCCTACAATGAGCAGTTCTTC,CSASGIMSSYNEQFF
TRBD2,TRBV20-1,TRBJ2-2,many,TGCCTCCTGCCGGGGGGCACCGGGGAGCTGTTTTTT,CLLPGGTGELFF
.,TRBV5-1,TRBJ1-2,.,TGCGCCAGCAGCTACGGACAGACTCCTAACTATGGCTACACCTTC,CASSYGQTPNYGYTF
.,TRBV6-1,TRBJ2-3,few,TGTGCCAGCAACAAAGGGCATAGGACAGATACGCAGTATTTT,CASNKGHRTDTQYF
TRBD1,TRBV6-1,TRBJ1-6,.,TGTGCCAGCACCGCCGGACAGGCTTGGGTCTATAATTCACCCCTCCACTTT,CASTAGQAWVYNSPLHF
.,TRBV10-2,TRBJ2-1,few,TGCGCCAGCAGCCTATCGCTAGTTCCGTTAGGCAATGAGCAGTTCTTC,CASSLSLVPLGNEQFF
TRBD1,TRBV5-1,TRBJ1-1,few,TGCGCCAGCAGCTTCCCGGGACAGGGTTCGGGGACTGAAGCTTTCTTT,CASSFPGQGSGTEAFF
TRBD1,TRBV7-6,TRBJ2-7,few,TGTGCCAGCACCGAAGGTGGACAGGCGGCCTACGAGCAGTACTTC,CASTEGGQAAYEQYF
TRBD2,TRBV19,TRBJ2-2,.,TGTGCCACGACTAGCGGGGGAGGCGTCGGGGAGCTGTTTTTT,CATTSGGGVGELFF
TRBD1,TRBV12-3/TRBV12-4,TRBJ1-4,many,TGTGCCAGCAGTTCGGCGGGGACAGCGAATGAAAAACTGTTTTTT,CASSSAGTANEKLFF
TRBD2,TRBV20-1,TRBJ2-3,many,TGCAGTGCTAGAGAGGGACTAGGGAACAGATACGGGCAGTATTTT,CSAREGLGNRYGQYF
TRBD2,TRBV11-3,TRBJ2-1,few,TGTGCCAGCAGCTTAGACAGGGACTACTACAATGAGCAGTTCTTC,CASSLDRDYYNEQFF
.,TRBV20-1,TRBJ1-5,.,TGCAGTGCTAGATCCCTCGGGGGGCCCCAGCCCCAGCATTTT,CSARSLGGPQPQHF
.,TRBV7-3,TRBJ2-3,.,TGTGCCAGCAGCTTAGGTTCGGCGTCTGGCACAGATACGCAGTATTTT,CASSLGSASGTDTQYF